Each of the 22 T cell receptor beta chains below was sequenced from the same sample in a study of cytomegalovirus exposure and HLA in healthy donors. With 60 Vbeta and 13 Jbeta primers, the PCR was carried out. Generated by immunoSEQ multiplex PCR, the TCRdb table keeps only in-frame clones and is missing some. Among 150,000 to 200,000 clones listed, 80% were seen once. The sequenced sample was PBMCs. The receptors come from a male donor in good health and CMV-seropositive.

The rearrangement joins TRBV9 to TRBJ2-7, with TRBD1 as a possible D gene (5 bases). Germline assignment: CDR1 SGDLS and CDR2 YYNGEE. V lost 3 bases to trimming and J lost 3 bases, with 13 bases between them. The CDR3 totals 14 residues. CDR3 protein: CASSEGQGSYEQYF. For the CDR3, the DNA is TGTGCCAGCAGCGAAGGTCAGGGAAGCTACGAGCAGTACTTC.

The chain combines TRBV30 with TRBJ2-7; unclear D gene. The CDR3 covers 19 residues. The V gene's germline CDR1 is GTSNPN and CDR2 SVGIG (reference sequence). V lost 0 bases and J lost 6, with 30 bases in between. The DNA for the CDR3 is TGTGCCTGGAGTGTCCCCGCACCTAAAATAGACAAGTTCCCCCTCGAGCAGTACTTC. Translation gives CAWSVPAPKIDKFPLEQYF. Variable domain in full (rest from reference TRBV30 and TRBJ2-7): SQTIHQWPATLVQPVGSPLSLECTVEGTSNPNLYWYRQAAGRGLQLLFYSVGIGQISSEVPQNLSASRPQDRQFILSSKKLLLSDSGFYLCAWSVPAPKIDKFPLEQYFGPGTRLTVT.

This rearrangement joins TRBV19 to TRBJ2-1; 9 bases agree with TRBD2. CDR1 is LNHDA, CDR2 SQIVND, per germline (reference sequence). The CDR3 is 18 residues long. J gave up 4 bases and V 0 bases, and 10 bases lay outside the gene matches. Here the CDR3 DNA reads TGTGCCAGTAGTATAGATCGGGCTAGCGGGGCCAGATACAATGAGCAGTTCTTC. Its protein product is CASSIDRASGARYNEQFF. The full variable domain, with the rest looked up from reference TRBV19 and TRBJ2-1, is DGGITQSPKYLFRKEGQNVTLSCEQNLNHDAMYWYRQDPGQGLRLIYYSQIVNDFQKGDIAEGYSVSREKKESFPLTVTSAQKNPTAFYLCASSIDRASGARYNEQFFGPGTRLTVL.

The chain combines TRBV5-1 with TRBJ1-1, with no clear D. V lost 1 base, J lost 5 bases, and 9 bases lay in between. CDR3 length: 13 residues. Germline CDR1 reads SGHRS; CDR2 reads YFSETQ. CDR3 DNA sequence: TGCGCCAGCAGCTTGAGGGCGGGTACTGAAGCTTTCTTT. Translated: CASSLRAGTEAFF. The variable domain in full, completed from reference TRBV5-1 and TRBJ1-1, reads KAGVTQTPRYLIKTRGQQVTLSCSPISGHRSVSWYQQTPGQGLQFLFEYFSETQRNKGNFPGRFSGRQFSNSRSEMNVSTLELGDSALYLCASSLRAGTEAFFGQGTRLTVV.

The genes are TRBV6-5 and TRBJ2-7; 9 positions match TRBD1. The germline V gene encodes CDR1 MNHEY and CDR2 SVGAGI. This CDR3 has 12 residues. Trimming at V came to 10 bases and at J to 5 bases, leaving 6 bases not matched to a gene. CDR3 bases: TGTGCCACTAGGGACAGGGCCAACGAGCAGTACTTC. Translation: CATRDRANEQYF.

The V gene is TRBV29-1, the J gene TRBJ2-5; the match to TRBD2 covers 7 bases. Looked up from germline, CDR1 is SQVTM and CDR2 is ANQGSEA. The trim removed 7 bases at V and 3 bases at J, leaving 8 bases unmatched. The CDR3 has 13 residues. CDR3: CSAWTGGEETQYF. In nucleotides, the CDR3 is TGCAGCGCCTGGACGGGGGGTGAAGAGACCCAGTACTTC.

Here the CDR3 DNA reads TGTGCCAGCAGCTGGGGGCGGGAGACCCAGTACTTC. It is translated as CASSWGRETQYF. V is TRBV5-6 and J is TRBJ2-5; the D gene is possibly TRBD1 (6 bases). V was shortened by 3 bases and J by 5 bases, with 8 bases between the two germline ends. The CDR3 runs to 12 residues. From germline, CDR1 is SGHDT and CDR2 YYEEEE.

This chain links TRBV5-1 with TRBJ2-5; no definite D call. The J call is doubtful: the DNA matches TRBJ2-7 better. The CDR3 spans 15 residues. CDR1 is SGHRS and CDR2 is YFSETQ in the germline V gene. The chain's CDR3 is CASSARIGLAYEQYF. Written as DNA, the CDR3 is TGCGCCAGCAGCGCTCGTATTGGGCTGGCGTACGAGCAGTACTTC.

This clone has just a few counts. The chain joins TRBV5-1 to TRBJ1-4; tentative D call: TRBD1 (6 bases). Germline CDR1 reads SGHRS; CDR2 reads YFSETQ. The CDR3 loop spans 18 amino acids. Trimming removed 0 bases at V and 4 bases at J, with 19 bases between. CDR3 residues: CASSLERRGVGVNEKLFF. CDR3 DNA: TGCGCCAGCAGCTTGGAACGCAGGGGAGTGGGGGTTAATGAAAAACTGTTTTTT.

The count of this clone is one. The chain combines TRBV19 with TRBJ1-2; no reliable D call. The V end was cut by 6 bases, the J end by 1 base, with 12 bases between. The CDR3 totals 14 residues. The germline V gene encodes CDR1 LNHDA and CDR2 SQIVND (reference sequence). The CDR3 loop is CASRPGGLNYGYTF. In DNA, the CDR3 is TGTGCCAGTAGACCGGGAGGGCTTAACTATGGCTACACCTTC.

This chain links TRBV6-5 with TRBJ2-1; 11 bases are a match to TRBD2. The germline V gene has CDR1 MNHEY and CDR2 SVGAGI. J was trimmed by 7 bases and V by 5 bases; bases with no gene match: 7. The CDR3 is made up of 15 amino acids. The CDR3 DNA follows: TGTGCCAGCAGTCCCGTAGCGGGAGGGCCGAATGAGCAGTTCTTC. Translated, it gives CASSPVAGGPNEQFF.

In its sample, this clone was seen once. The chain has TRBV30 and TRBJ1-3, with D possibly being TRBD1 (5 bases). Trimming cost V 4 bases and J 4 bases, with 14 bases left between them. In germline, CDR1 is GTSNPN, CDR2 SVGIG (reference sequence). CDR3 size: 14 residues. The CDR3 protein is CAWKLPGMGNTIYF. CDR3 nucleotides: TGTGCCTGGAAACTACCAGGGATGGGAAACACCATATATTTT.

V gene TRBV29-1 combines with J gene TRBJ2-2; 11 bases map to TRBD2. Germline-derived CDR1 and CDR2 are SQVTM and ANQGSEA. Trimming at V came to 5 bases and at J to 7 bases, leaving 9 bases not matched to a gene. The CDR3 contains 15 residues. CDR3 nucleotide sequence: TGCAGCGTTCGCGGGACTAGCGGTCGGGTCGGGGAGCTGTTTTTT. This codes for CSVRGTSGRVGELFF.

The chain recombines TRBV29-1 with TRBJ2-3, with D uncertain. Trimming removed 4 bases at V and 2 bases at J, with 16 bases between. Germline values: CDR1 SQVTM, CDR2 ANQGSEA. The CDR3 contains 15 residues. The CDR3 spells CSVVGGLLITDTQYF. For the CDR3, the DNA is TGCAGCGTTGTAGGCGGATTACTTATCACAGATACGCAGTATTTT.

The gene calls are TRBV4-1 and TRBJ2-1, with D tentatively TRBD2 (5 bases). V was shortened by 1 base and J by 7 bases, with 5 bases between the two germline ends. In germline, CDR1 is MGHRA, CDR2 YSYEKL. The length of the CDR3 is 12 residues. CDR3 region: CASSQGGNEQFF. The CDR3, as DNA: TGCGCCAGCAGCCAAGGCGGGAATGAGCAGTTCTTC.

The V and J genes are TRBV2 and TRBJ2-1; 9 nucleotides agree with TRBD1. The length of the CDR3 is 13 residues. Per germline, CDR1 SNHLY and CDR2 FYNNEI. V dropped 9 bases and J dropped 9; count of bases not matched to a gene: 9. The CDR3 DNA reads TGTGCCAGGATACAGGGGGCTAGTGGTGAGCAGTTCTTC. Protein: CARIQGASGEQFF.

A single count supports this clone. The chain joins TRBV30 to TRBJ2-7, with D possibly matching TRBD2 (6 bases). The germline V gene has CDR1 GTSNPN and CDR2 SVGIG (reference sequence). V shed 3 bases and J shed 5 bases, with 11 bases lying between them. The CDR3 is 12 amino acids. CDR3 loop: CAWSLSGDEQYF. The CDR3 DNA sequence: TGTGCCTGGAGCCTTTCGGGAGACGAGCAGTACTTC. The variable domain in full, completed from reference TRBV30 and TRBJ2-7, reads SQTIHQWPATLVQPVGSPLSLECTVEGTSNPNLYWYRQAAGRGLQLLFYSVGIGQISSEVPQNLSASRPQDRQFILSSKKLLLSDSGFYLCAWSLSGDEQYFGPGTRLTVT.

The CDR3 here is CASSPYPTSGTYNEQFF. The DNA of the CDR3 is TGTGCCAGCAGCCCCTACCCAACTAGCGGCACCTACAATGAGCAGTTCTTC. J is TRBJ2-1 and V is TRBV11-2, with 8 bases fitting TRBD2. This CDR3 spans 17 amino acids. CDR1 and CDR2 from the germline V gene are SGHAT and FQNNGV. V lost 5 bases, J lost 2 bases, and 11 bases stayed unmatched.

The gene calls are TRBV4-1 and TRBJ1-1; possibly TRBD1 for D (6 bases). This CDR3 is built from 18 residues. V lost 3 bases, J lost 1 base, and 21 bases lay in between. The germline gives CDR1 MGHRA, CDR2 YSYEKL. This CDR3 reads CASSHPRKTGWGNTEAFF. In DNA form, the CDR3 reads TGCGCCAGCAGCCACCCAAGGAAAACAGGGTGGGGGAACACTGAAGCTTTCTTT.

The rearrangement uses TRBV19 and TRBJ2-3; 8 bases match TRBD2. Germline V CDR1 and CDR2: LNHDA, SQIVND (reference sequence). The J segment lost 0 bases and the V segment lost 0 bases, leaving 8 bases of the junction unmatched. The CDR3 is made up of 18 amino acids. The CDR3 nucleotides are TGTGCCAGTAGTATAGATCGGGGTAGCGGGGTGAGCACAGATACGCAGTATTTT. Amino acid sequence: CASSIDRGSGVSTDTQYF.

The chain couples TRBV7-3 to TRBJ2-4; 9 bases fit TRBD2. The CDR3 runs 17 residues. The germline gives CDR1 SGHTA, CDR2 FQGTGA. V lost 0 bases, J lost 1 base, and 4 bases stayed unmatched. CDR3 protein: CASSLTGLAGAKNIQYF. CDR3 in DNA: TGTGCCAGCAGCTTAACTGGGCTAGCGGGGGCCAAAAACATTCAGTACTTC.

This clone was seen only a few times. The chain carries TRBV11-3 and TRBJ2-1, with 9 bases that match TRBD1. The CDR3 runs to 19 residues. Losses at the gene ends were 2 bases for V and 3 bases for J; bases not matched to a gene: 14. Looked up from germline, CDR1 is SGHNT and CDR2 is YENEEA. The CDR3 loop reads CASSLRFPGTGNLYNEQFF. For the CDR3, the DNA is TGTGCCAGCAGCTTACGCTTCCCCGGGACAGGGAACCTCTACAATGAGCAGTTCTTC.